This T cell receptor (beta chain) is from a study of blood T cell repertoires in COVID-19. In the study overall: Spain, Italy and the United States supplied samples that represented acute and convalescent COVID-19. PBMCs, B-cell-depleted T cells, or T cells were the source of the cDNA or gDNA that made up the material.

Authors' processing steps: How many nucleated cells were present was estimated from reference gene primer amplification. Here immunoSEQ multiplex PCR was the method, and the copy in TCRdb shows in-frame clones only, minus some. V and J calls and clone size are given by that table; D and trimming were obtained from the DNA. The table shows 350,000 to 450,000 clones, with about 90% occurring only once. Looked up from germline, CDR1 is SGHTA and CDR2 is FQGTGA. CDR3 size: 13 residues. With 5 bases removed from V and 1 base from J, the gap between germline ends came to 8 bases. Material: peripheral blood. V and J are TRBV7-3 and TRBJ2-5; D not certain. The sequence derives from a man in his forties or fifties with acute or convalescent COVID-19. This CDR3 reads CASSRGLQETQYF. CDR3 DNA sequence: TGTGCCAGCAGCCGAGGCCTCCAAGAGACCCAGTACTTC.